This TCR beta chain came from a study of T cells in Graves' hyperthyroidism and ophthalmopathy. Points from the study as a whole: Most expanded thyroid clonotypes above 0.001 recurred in blood.

Using RNA transcripts as the source, TCR beta CDR3 regions were amplified. Carried out on the TCR CDR3, a first-round RT-PCR used the HTBI primer set. A single record per CDR3 protein comes from TCRdb applying MiXCR to the multiplex PCR reads. This sample has about 420,000 distinct CDR3 sequences; around a sixth occur once, and the top ten carry approximately 8%. V dropped 6 bases and J dropped 11 bases, with 20 bases sitting between them. The germline V gene has CDR1 MNHNS and CDR2 SASEGT. This CDR3 comprises 14 residues. This clonotype was observed at least ten times. As yet, its antigen is unknown. Exclusion criteria comprised uncontrolled infection, other autoimmune disease, pregnancy or lactation. Diagnostic assessment was based on clinical symptoms, serum thyroxine and TRAb, thyroid ultrasound and orbital computed tomography.

The sequence derives from a woman aged 18-30 years with Graves' hyperthyroidism. This sequence joins TRBV6-1 and TRBJ1-5; TRBD1 is a possible D gene (6 bases). Sequenced input: blood. The CDR3 here is CASRRGAGVGTQHF. The DNA of the CDR3 is TGTGCCAGCAGACGGGGGGCAGGGGTCGGGACCCAGCATTTT.